The 30 T cell receptor beta chains below come from one sample, sequenced in a study of glioma-infiltrating T cells after dendritic cell vaccination. Time point indicated: after dendritic cell vaccination, including at tumor progression/relapse. Autologous tumor lysate was loaded overnight onto monocyte-derived dendritic cells grown seven days with IL-4 and GM-CSF. Clones were sequenced by immunoSEQ multiplex PCR, and TCRdb holds only the in-frame ones, with some missing. The repertoire holds 2,000 to 2,500 clones, with roughly 79% as singletons. The sequences come from tumor tissue, collected after dendritic cell vaccination. The receptors stem from a human donor with glioblastoma.

This chain uses TRBV4-2 with TRBJ1-3; D is unresolved. The CDR3 extends over 16 amino acids. The V end was cut by 0 bases, the J end by 0 bases, with 9 bases between. In germline, CDR1 is LGHNA, CDR2 YNFKEQ. CDR3 residues: CASSQEGLVSGNTIYF. CDR3 nucleotide sequence: TGTGCCAGCAGCCAAGAAGGACTCGTCTCTGGAAACACCATATATTTT.

The rearrangement joins TRBV10-3 to TRBJ2-7, with D possibly being TRBD2 (6 bases). Germline V gene data show CDR1 as ENHRY and CDR2 as SYGVKD. CDR3 length equals 14 residues. The germline V and J ends were trimmed by 3 bases and 4 bases, with 13 bases remaining between them. The chain's CDR3 is CAISDQGRGYEQYF. The DNA of the CDR3 is TGTGCCATCAGTGACCAGGGTCGGGGGTACGAGCAGTACTTC.

V usage is TRBV5-1 and J usage is TRBJ1-1; D perhaps matches TRBD1 (6 bases). Deletions cut 7 bases from V and 1 base from J, with 14 bases between. The length of the CDR3 is 14 residues. CDR1 and CDR2 (germline): SGHRS, YFSETQ. The CDR3 sequence: CASGVGQTNTEAFF. In DNA, the CDR3 is TGCGCCAGCGGGGTAGGACAGACGAACACTGAAGCTTTCTTT.

The chain recombines TRBV7-2 with TRBJ2-5; TRBD2 aligns across 16 bases. Germline values: CDR1 SGHTA, CDR2 FQGNSA. The length of the CDR3 is 17 residues. V dropped 5 bases and J dropped 0; count of bases not matched to a gene: 3. CDR3 region: CASSPGLAGGYQETQYF. CDR3 nucleotide sequence: TGTGCCAGCAGCCCGGGACTAGCGGGAGGGTACCAAGAGACCCAGTACTTC.

This chain links TRBV9 with TRBJ1-2; 7 bases map to TRBD1. CDR3 length equals 15 residues. Germline CDR1 SGDLS, CDR2 YYNGEE. Losses at the gene ends were 0 bases for V and 5 bases for J; bases not matched to a gene: 7. The DNA of the CDR3 is TGTGCCAGCAGCGTAGACGGGGACAGTACGTATGGCTACACCTTC. The encoded protein is CASSVDGDSTYGYTF.

The rearrangement links TRBV13 to TRBJ2-1, with 7 positions matching TRBD2. The CDR3 sequence is 14 residues long. Trimming removed 0 bases from V and 8 bases from J; junction bases left unmatched: 4. Germline V CDR1 and CDR2: PRHDT, FYEKMQ (reference sequence). CDR3 sequence reads: CASSLGGRRDEQFF. The DNA for the CDR3 is TGTGCCAGCAGCTTAGGCGGGAGGCGGGATGAGCAGTTCTTC.

V and J are TRBV6-5 and TRBJ2-3; 15 nucleotides line up with TRBD2. There are 13 residues in the CDR3. V was pared by 8 bases and J by 7 bases, with 1 base of the junction left unmatched. Looked up from germline, CDR1 is MNHEY and CDR2 is SVGAGI. CDR3 in DNA: TGTGCCAGCGGACTAGCGGGAGGGAATACGCAGTATTTT. Translation: CASGLAGGNTQYF.

V is TRBV5-6 and J is TRBJ2-5, with D possibly TRBD2 on 6 matching bases. Germline V gene data show CDR1 as SGHDT and CDR2 as YYEEEE. Trimming removed 2 bases from V and 0 bases from J, with 14 bases in between. The CDR3 extends over 16 amino acids. In DNA form, the CDR3 reads TGTGCCAGCAGCTTCTCGGGGGTCGGGCACCAAGAGACCCAGTACTTC. Its protein is CASSFSGVGHQETQYF.

V and J are TRBV12-5 and TRBJ2-2; a weak D match, TRBD1 (6 bases). Trimming removed 3 bases at V and 5 bases at J, with 7 bases between. Germline CDR1 LGHNT, CDR2 FRNRAP. The CDR3 runs to 13 residues. CDR3 in DNA: TGTGCTAGTGGTTTAGGGGGAACCGGGGAGCTGTTTTTT. This encodes CASGLGGTGELFF.

This chain uses TRBV2 with TRBJ2-7; D perhaps matches TRBD2 (5 bases). The germline V gene has CDR1 SNHLY and CDR2 FYNNEI. The CDR3 runs to 13 residues. V was cut by 2 bases and J by 2 bases, with 7 bases left in between. DNA for the CDR3: TGTGCCAGCAGTGAACCAGCGGCCTACGAGCAGTACTTC. It specifies CASSEPAAYEQYF. Full variable domain (remainder filled in from reference TRBV2 and TRBJ2-7): EPEVTQTPSHQVTQMGQEVILRCVPISNHLYFYWYRQILGQKVEFLVSFYNNEISEKSEIFDDQFSVERPDGSNFTLKIRSTKLEDSAMYFCASSEPAAYEQYFGPGTRLTVT.

The chain employs TRBV6-4 and TRBJ2-1; 8 bases map to TRBD2. CDR3 size: 15 residues. J lost 2 bases, V lost 3 bases, and 3 bases had no gene match. Germline V gene data show CDR1 as MRHNA and CDR2 as SNTAGT. As DNA, the CDR3 is TGTGCCAGCAGTGAAGCGGGAGAACCCTACAATGAGCAGTTCTTC. Amino acids: CASSEAGEPYNEQFF.

The chain is built from TRBV29-1 and TRBJ2-7; 11 positions agree with TRBD1. The CDR3 runs 12 residues. In germline, CDR1 is SQVTM, CDR2 ANQGSEA. The junction had 2 bases not matched to a gene; V was cut back by 6 bases and J by 4 bases. Written as DNA, the CDR3 is TGCAGCGTCGGACAGGGGGCATACGAGCAGTACTTC. Amino acids: CSVGQGAYEQYF.

The rearrangement joins TRBV15 to TRBJ2-5, with 12 bases matching TRBD2. Unmatched junction bases numbered 5, after V lost 1 base and J lost 5 bases. The CDR3 consists of 16 residues. CDR1 and CDR2 (germline): LNHNV, YYDKDF (reference sequence). CDR3 sequence (DNA): TGTGCCACCAGCAGAGGACTAGCGGGAGCGGGGGAGACCCAGTACTTC. This codes for CATSRGLAGAGETQYF.

In its sample, this clone was seen a few times. V is TRBV9 and J is TRBJ2-2; 13 bases line up with TRBD2. This CDR3 has 16 residues. Germline values: CDR1 SGDLS, CDR2 YYNGEE. V shed 4 bases and J 4 bases; nucleotides not matched to a gene: 4. The CDR3 loop is CASSLGLAGPTGELFF. The DNA for the CDR3 is TGTGCCAGCAGCCTGGGACTAGCGGGACCCACCGGGGAGCTGTTTTTT.

The CDR3 nucleotides read TGCGCCAGCAGTCAAACTCCCCTGAGGGTGTCTGGGGCCAACGTCCTGACTTTC. Its translation is CASSQTPLRVSGANVLTF. The chain is built from TRBV23-1 and TRBJ2-6; maybe TRBD2 (5 bases). TRBV23-1 falls under the ORF class, with uncertain function. V was clipped by 2 bases and J by 1 base, with 15 bases between them. The CDR3 runs 18 residues.

The rearrangement joins TRBV11-2 to TRBJ2-7; TRBD2 matches at 12 bases. This CDR3 is 18 amino acids long. The germline CDR1 and CDR2 sequences are SGHAT and FQNNGV. V shed 2 bases, J shed 2 bases, and the junction held 10 bases outside the gene matches. As DNA, the CDR3 is TGTGCCAGCAGCTTACCTAACCAAGGACTAGCGGGAACCTACGAGCAGTACTTC. Amino acids: CASSLPNQGLAGTYEQYF.

The J gene is TRBJ2-1, the V gene TRBV19; possible D gene TRBD1, 7 bases. Per germline, CDR1 LNHDA and CDR2 SQIVND (reference sequence). The CDR3 length is 15 residues. V was cut by 7 bases and J by 7 bases, with 20 bases left in between. CDR3 DNA sequence: TGTGCCAGTAACCCCCGACAGGGTCGGGGGAATGAGCAGTTCTTC. Translating gives CASNPRQGRGNEQFF.

This clone is a singleton in its sample. This chain joins TRBV29-1 and TRBJ2-3; D unclear. There are 15 residues in the CDR3. Trimming took 3 bases from V and 0 from J, leaving 13 bases between them. Germline V CDR1 and CDR2: SQVTM, ANQGSEA. The CDR3 reads CSVDLLGQSTDTQYF. The CDR3 coding sequence is TGCAGCGTTGATTTACTGGGCCAGAGCACAGATACGCAGTATTTT.

The V call is TRBV5-4, the J call TRBJ1-2, with 9 bases fitting TRBD1. The CDR3 totals 13 residues. Germline-derived CDR1 and CDR2 are SGHNT and YYREEE (reference sequence). V dropped 6 bases and J dropped 8; count of bases not matched to a gene: 8. Here the CDR3 DNA reads TGTGCCAGCAACTCCGGGACAGGGATGGGCTACACCTTC. Its translation is CASNSGTGMGYTF.

The V and J genes are TRBV12-5 and TRBJ2-3; D is ambiguous. V lost 5 bases, J lost 0 bases, and 12 bases lay in between. CDR1 LGHNT and CDR2 FRNRAP come from the germline V gene. The CDR3 runs 15 residues. CDR3: CASGARPGSTDTQYF. The CDR3 DNA follows: TGTGCTAGTGGTGCACGCCCGGGTAGCACAGATACGCAGTATTTT.

This clone was observed a few times. V is TRBV4-2 and J is TRBJ1-5; 8 bases match TRBD1. Unmatched junction bases numbered 3, after V lost 1 base and J lost 4 bases. The germline V gene has CDR1 LGHNA and CDR2 YNFKEQ. The CDR3 length is 15 residues. This chain's CDR3 is CASSQGRQGNQPQHF. CDR3 DNA: TGTGCCAGCAGCCAAGGAAGACAGGGGAATCAGCCCCAGCATTTT.

The chain is built from TRBV6-5 and TRBJ1-6; D is undetermined. This CDR3 is built from 14 residues. CDR1 MNHEY and CDR2 SVGAGI come from the germline V gene. V was shortened by 6 bases and J by 9 bases, with 15 bases between the two germline ends. CDR3 bases: TGTGCCAGCAGCCCACCGGACTCCTCTTCACCCCTCCACTTT. Protein sequence: CASSPPDSSSPLHF.

The chain has TRBV7-6 and TRBJ2-7, with a tentative D call TRBD2 (7 bases). The CDR3 totals 13 residues. The ends were cut back, 5 bases at V and 3 bases at J, with 11 bases in the middle. The germline V gene encodes CDR1 SGHVS and CDR2 FNYEAQ. The CDR3, as DNA: TGTGCCAGCAGCCCGGGGGGCCGCTACGAGCAGTACTTC. Residues: CASSPGGRYEQYF.

DNA for the CDR3: TGTGCCAGCAGCCGCAGGGACTCGGATTCACCCCTCCACTTT. The encoded protein is CASSRRDSDSPLHF. The chain is built from TRBV5-4 and TRBJ1-6; D is perhaps TRBD1 (5 bases). Germline-derived CDR1 and CDR2 are SGHNT and YYREEE (reference sequence). This CDR3 is 14 amino acids long. V lost 4 bases and J 8 bases, leaving 13 bases between the germline ends.

The rearrangement links TRBV5-1 to TRBJ2-3; 7 positions agree with TRBD2. The V and J ends lost 7 bases and 2 bases, in that order; junction bases with no gene match: 13. CDR3 length: 16 amino acids. Germline CDR1 SGHRS, CDR2 YFSETQ. The CDR3, as DNA: TGCGCCAGCTTAAACAAACTAGCGAAAATCACAGATACGCAGTATTTT. The encoded protein is CASLNKLAKITDTQYF.

On this clone: This likely traces to a read error, being one base from a far larger clone. This chain connects TRBV6-1 to TRBJ2-2; 7 bases fit TRBD2. The V gene's germline CDR1 is MNHNS and CDR2 SASEGT. V lost 4 bases to trimming and J lost 3 bases; unmatched junction nucleotides: 11. This CDR3 has 17 residues. In nucleotides, the CDR3 is TGTGCCAGCAGTGGGGGTAGCGGGCGACCTCACACCGGGGAGCTGTTTTTT. It codes for CASSGGSGRPHTGELFF.

This clone was observed a handful of times. The gene calls are TRBV10-3 and TRBJ2-3; no firm D call. Germline V gene data show CDR1 as ENHRY and CDR2 as SYGVKD. The V gene lost 10 bases and the J gene lost 2 bases, with 7 bases spanning the gap. The CDR3 spans 11 residues. Written as DNA, the CDR3 is TGTGCCACCCAGGTCACAGATACGCAGTATTTT. Amino acids: CATQVTDTQYF.

Only a few counts were recorded for this clone. V usage is TRBV6-1 and J usage is TRBJ1-1, with 8 bases lining up with TRBD1. The CDR3 covers 14 residues. The V and J ends lost 6 bases and 2 bases, in that order; junction bases with no gene match: 5. Germline V gives CDR1 MNHNS, CDR2 SASEGT. DNA for the CDR3: TGTGCCAGCAGCTCAGGGGGCTTTAACACTGAAGCTTTCTTT. It is translated as CASSSGGFNTEAFF.

The genes are TRBV11-1 and TRBJ1-1, with TRBD1 as a possible D gene (5 bases). The germline V and J ends were trimmed by 3 bases and 0 bases, with 8 bases remaining between them. The CDR3 totals 14 residues. The germline gives CDR1 SGHAT, CDR2 FQDESV (reference sequence). CDR3 in DNA: TGTGCCAGCAGCTTGGACATACTGAACACTGAAGCTTTCTTT. It encodes CASSLDILNTEAFF.

The V gene is TRBV2, the J gene TRBJ2-1; TRBD2 matches 10 bases. After removal of 8 bases from V and 15 bases from J, the junction contained 19 bases not matched to a gene. Germline assignment: CDR1 SNHLY and CDR2 FYNNEI. This CDR3 is 15 amino acids long. CDR3 sequence reads: CASLAGTSGKEELFF. The CDR3 bases are TGTGCCAGCCTTGCGGGAACTAGCGGGAAGGAGGAACTGTTCTTC.